The source of this TCR beta chain is a study of cytomegalovirus exposure and HLA in healthy donors. Looked up from germline, CDR1 is LGHNA and CDR2 is YSLEER. The CDR3 length is 15 residues. The V gene lost 1 base and the J gene lost 0 bases, with 9 bases spanning the gap. PCR amplification relied on 60 Vbeta primers (plus 13 Jbeta primers). Sequencing used immunoSEQ multiplex PCR; TCRdb keeps in-frame clones, though not all of them. This table has under 200,000 clones, 80% appearing once. Concerning this clone: Its matching antigen is unknown.

Broader study findings: In a later analysis, HLA-associated TCR beta chains were more clonally expanded than equally common others. A later analysis linked a missense DCLRE1C variant to TCR beta V- and J-gene trimming. The later analysis indicated that the majority of CMV-associated TCR beta chains appeared HLA-restricted.

Sequences were obtained from PBMCs. The sequence was collected from a man aged 35-49 years in good health and CMV-seronegative. This chain connects TRBV4-3 to TRBJ1-2, with a possible D match to TRBD1 (5 bases). The DNA of the CDR3 is TGCGCCAGCAGCCAAGGGGGGGGTTCTAACTATGGCTACACCTTC. Amino acid sequence: CASSQGGGSNYGYTF.